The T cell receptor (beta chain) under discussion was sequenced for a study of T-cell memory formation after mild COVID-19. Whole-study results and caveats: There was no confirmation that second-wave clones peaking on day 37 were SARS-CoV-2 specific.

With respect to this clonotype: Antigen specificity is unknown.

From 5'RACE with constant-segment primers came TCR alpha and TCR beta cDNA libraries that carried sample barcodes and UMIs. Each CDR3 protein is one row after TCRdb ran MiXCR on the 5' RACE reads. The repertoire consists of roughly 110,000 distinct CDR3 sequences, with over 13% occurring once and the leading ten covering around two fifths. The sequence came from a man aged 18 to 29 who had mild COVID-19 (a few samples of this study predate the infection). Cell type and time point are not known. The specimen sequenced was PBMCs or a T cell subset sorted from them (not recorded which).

The CDR3 region has the DNA TGTGCCTGGAGTATACTGAACACCGGGGAGCTGTTTTTT. As protein: CAWSILNTGELFF. The chain has TRBV30 and TRBJ2-2; D remains ambiguous. This CDR3 has 13 amino acids. With 2 bases removed from V and 1 base from J, the gap between germline ends came to 5 bases. Germline assignment: CDR1 GTSNPN and CDR2 SVGIG (reference sequence).